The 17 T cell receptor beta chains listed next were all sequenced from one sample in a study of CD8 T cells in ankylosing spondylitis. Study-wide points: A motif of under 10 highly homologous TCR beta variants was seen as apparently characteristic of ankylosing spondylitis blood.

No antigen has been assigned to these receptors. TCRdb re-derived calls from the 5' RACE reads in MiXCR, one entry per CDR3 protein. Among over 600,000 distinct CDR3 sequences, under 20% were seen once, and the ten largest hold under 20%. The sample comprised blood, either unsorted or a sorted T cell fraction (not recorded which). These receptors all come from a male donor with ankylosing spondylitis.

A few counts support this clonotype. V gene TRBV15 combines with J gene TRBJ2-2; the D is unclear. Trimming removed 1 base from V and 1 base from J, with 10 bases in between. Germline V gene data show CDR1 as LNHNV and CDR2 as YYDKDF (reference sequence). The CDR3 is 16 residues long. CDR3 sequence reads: CATSRGLRQNTGELFF. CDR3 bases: TGTGCCACCAGCAGAGGTTTGAGACAGAACACCGGGGAGCTGTTTTTT.

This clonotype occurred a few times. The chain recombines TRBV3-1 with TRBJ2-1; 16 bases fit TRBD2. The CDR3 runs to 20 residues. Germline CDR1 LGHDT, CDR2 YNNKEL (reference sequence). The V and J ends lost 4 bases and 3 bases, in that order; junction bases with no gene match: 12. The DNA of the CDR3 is TGTGCCAGCAGCCCTCTCCCCGGGACTAGCGGGAGGGCCGACTACAATGAGCAGTTCTTC. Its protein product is CASSPLPGTSGRADYNEQFF.

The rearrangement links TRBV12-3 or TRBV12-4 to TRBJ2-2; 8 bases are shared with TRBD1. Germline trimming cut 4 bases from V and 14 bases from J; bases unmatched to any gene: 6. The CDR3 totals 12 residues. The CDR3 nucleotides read TGTGCCAGCAGTTCCCGACAGGGGCGACTGTTTTTT. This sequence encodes CASSSRQGRLFF.

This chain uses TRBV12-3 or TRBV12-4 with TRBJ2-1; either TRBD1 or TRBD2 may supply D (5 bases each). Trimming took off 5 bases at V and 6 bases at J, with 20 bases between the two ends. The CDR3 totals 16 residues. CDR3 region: CASSNLRDPPSNEQFF. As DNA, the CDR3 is TGTGCCAGCAGTAACCTCCGGGACCCACCGAGCAATGAGCAGTTCTTC.

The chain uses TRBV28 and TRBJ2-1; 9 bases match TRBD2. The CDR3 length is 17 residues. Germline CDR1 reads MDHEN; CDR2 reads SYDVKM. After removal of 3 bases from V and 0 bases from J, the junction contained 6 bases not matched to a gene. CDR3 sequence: CASSFYNSGGSYNEQFF. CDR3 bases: TGTGCCAGCAGTTTCTATAATAGCGGGGGCTCCTACAATGAGCAGTTCTTC.

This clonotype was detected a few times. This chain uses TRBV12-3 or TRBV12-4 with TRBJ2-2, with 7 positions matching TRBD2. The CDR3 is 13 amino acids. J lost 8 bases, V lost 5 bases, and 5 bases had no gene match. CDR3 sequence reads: CASSNILAGELFF. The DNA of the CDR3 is TGTGCCAGCAGTAATATACTAGCGGGGGAGCTGTTTTTT.

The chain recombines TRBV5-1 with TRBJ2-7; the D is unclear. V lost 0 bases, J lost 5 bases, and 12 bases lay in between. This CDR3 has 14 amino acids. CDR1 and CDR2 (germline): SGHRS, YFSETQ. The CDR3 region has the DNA TGCGCCAGCAGCTTGGCCTTAATGGGAAACGAGCAGTACTTC. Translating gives CASSLALMGNEQYF.

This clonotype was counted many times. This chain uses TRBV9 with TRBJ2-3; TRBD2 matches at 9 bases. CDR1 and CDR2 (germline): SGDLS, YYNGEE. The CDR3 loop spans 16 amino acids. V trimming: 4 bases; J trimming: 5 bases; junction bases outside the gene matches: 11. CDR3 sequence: CASSTPLAGVIDTQYF. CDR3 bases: TGTGCCAGCAGCACTCCCTTAGCGGGAGTAATAGATACGCAGTATTTT.

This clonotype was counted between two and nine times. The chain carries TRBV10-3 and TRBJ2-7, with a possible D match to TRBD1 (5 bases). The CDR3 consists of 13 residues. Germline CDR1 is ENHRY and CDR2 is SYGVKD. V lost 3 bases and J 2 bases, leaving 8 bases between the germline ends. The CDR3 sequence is CAISEGQTYEQYF. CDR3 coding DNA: TGTGCCATCAGTGAAGGACAAACCTACGAGCAGTACTTC.

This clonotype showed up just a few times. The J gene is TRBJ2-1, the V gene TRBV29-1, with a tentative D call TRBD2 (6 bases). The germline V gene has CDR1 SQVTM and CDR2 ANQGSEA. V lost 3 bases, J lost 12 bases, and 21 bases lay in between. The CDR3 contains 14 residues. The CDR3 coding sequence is TGCAGCGTTGAGGCTGGAGCGGGCCACTCGGGGCAGTTCTTC. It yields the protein CSVEAGAGHSGQFF.

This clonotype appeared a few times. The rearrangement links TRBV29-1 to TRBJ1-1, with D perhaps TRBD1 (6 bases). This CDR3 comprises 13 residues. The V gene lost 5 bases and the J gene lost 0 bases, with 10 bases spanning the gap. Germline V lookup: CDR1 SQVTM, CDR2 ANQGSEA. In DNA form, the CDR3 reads TGCAGCGTTAAACAGGGATTGAACACTGAAGCTTTCTTT. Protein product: CSVKQGLNTEAFF.

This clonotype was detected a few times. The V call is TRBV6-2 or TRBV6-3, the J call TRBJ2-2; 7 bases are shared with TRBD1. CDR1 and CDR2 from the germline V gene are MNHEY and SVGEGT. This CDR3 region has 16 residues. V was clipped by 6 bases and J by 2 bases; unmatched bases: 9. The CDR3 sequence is CASRSHRGRNTGELFF. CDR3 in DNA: TGTGCCAGCAGATCACACAGGGGCCGAAACACCGGGGAGCTGTTTTTT.

The CDR3 DNA reads as TGTGCCAGCAGCGTAGGTAGCGGGATGGTAAGTGAGCAGTTCTTC. This translates into CASSVGSGMVSEQFF. The rearrangement joins TRBV9 to TRBJ2-1, with 8 bases identical to TRBD2. Unmatched junction bases numbered 8, after V lost 0 bases and J lost 9 bases. Per germline, CDR1 SGDLS and CDR2 YYNGEE. The CDR3 totals 15 residues.

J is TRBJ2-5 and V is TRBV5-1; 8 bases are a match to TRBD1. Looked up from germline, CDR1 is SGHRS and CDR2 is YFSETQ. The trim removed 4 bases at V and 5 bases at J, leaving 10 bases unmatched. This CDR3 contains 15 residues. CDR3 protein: CASSPRTGPAETQYF. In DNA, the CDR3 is TGCGCCAGCAGCCCCAGGACAGGGCCCGCGGAGACCCAGTACTTC.

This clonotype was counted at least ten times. This CDR3 is CASSLDRYNEQFF. For the CDR3, the DNA is TGCGCCAGCAGCTTGGACAGGTACAATGAGCAGTTCTTC. The genes are TRBV5-1 and TRBJ2-1; D possibly corresponds to TRBD1 (5 bases). Germline-derived CDR1 and CDR2 are SGHRS and YFSETQ. The CDR3 extends over 13 amino acids. The V gene lost 0 bases and the J gene lost 4 bases, with 5 bases spanning the gap.

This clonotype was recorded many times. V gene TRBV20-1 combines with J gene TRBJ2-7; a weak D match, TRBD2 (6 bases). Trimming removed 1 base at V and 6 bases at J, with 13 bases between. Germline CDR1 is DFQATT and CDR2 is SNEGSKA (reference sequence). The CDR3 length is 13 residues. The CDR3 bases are TGCAGTGCTAGAGGGGGGGATTTCAGCGAGCAGTACTTC. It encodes CSARGGDFSEQYF.

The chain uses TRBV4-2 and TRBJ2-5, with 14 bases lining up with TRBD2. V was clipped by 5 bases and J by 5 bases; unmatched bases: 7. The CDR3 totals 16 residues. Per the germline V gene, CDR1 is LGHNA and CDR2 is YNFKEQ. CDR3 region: CASSSLGLAGEETQYF. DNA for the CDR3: TGTGCCAGCAGCTCACTGGGACTAGCGGGAGAGGAGACCCAGTACTTC.